This T cell receptor (beta chain) was captured by sequencing in a study of blood T cells in healthy people across ages (dated by TCRdb to between 2014 and 2016). Describing the broader study: In model experiments, roughly one uniquely barcoded TCR beta cDNA molecule per two T cells was captured by template switching. To track age-related changes in TCR beta repertoire diversity, the study relied on deep sequencing normalized with unique cDNA molecular identifiers. The donors were divided into four age groups: young (average around 17 years), middle-aged (over 35), aged (roughly 60) and long-lived (82). For two donors (one aged 18 to 29 and one aged 80 or older), the study analyzed two additional independent replicas of 1 million unique cDNA reads from the same blood draw.

CDR1 is given as SGHTA and CDR2 as FQGNSA, both from the germline V gene. From the cysteine through the phenylalanine, the CDR3 covers 12 amino acids. This entry keeps only the CDR3 DNA: 36 bases, framed from base 1. The V end loses 0 bases and the J end loses 8 bases, and a stretch of 7 bases separates them. In the case of this clonotype: Its antigen remains unidentified. No per-base quality is available; no much larger clone lies one base away.

Systemically healthy Caucasian individuals from Russia, 35 to 50 in total and aged about 6 to 100 years, were included as donors. Around 9.7 milliliters of peripheral blood were collected from each donor into EDTA-treated Vacutainer tubes. Ficoll-Paque density-gradient centrifugation was used to isolate PBMCs, with at least 6.5 million per sample. Trizol reagent was used to extract total RNA from PBMCs, with at least 6 micrograms per sample. The percentages of naive CD45RAhigh/CD27high T cells were determined by flow cytometry on a PBMC aliquot from every donor. The method behind the library was 5' RACE. Reads for this sample came from an Illumina HiSeq 2500. A second PCR of 7 to 11 cycles was performed with a sample-barcoded 5' primer and a J-beta primer mix. Each TCR beta cDNA molecule received a unique molecular identifier from a template-switch 5' adaptor carrying 12 random nucleotides. Each sample yielded at least 2.5 million CDR3-containing paired-end reads. First-strand cDNA was synthesized from all RNA with the Mint cDNA synthesis kit, primed by a TRBC-specific oligonucleotide. Following uracil-DNA glycosylase treatment, a first 18-cycle PCR with universal primers M1SS and BC2_uni_R was performed on all cDNA. Processing in the source paper ran as follows. Each sample was normalized by randomly selecting 1 million high-quality reads, each carrying a distinct molecular identifier. Reads sharing molecular identifiers were discarded rather than binned into consensus sequences. MiTCR, set to a Q25 quality threshold and the strictest error-elimination algorithm, was used for CDR3 identification, clonotype clustering and error correction. A nonparametric unseen species model using Euler transformation provided a lower-bound estimate of total TCR beta diversity. TCRdb reran the public reads through fastp at Q25 and MiXCR, keeping productive beta chains. Entries that share a CDR3 protein sequence are merged under the most common genes and DNA. It is TCRdb's table, rather than the study itself, that gives the V and J calls and clone size. The sample yields roughly 800,000 distinct CDR3 sequences; 25% were counted once. Of the sample, approximately 4% falls within the top ten clones.

Broader findings and caveats from the paper: As age increased, observed TCR beta diversity per million T cells dropped in a roughly linear way, and a significant reduction was already evident by age around 41. Estimates of total diversity based on one million sequenced T cells were considered lower bounds and underestimates. Compared with the aged group, the long-lived group had more naive CD4+ T cells, fewer expanded clones and increased TCR diversity, suggesting age selection. Bulk unsorted PBMC profiling prevented conclusive comparison of naive and antigen-experienced compartments. A strong correlation was found between observed TCR beta diversity and the percentage of naive T cells measured by flow cytometry. Donor CMV infection status was unknown, potentially confounding age-related changes in expanded clonotypes.

This sample was shared with a second study, whose subject was T cells of mothers and their children. Per that second paper: Nine systemically healthy Caucasian individuals served as donors, namely three mothers together with their six children. cDNA synthesis consumed the entire amount of extracted RNA, loaded at about 1.5 ug RNA in each 15 ul reaction. In the second PCR, the M1S primer added sample barcodes and 2-4 random nucleotides. Over 8 million TCR beta CDR3 reads came from each mother, compared with several million reads from each child. Thymic selection similarly shapes TCR recombination output in related and unrelated pairs, with minor effect from inherited differences. Normalized repertoire overlap was always found to be slightly, but never significantly, higher in related mother-child pairs than in unrelated mother-child pairs. Persistent microchimeric T cell clones were not detected, at a sensitivity of around 100 clones per million clonotypes. In the study, deep NGS was used to compare the TCR beta repertoires of mothers and children, and features distinguishing related mother-child pairs from unrelated individuals were sought. The mean age was 40 +/- 4 years for the mothers and approximately 11 +/- 4 years for the children. After adapter ligation was performed with NEBNext reagents, the libraries were sequenced on an Illumina HiSeq 2000 with 100+100 nt paired-end reads. Mother and child libraries were prepared a month apart and sequenced in separate runs to prevent cross-contamination. Between roughly 500,000 and 2,000,000 distinct TCR beta clonotypes were identified per donor. Naive TCR beta clonotypes were estimated from low-frequency clonotypes matched to each donor's FACS-determined naive share, without sorting.

The sample consisted of blood. In this chain, TRBV7-2 is recombined with TRBJ1-1; a confident D gene designation cannot be given. This clonotype was obtained from a boy between 10 and 17 years old in good health. Here is the DNA: TGTGCCAGCAGCTTAGCCGCAGCAGAAGCTTTCTTT. Its amino acids are CASSLAAAEAFF.